This T cell receptor (beta chain) was captured in a study of CD8+ T cells in alopecia areata. Study information: Treated patients were given oral tofacitinib, which was dosed at 5 to 10 mg twice daily. General study points: Clonality in lesional scalp, especially alopecia totalis/universalis, exceeded that of normal scalp. Patients displayed less clarity in TCR sharing than mice, a finding possibly related to HLA.

Obtained from alopecia areata patients were lesional scalp punch biopsies along with peripheral blood. TCR sequencing used cDNA made by reverse transcription of extracted RNA. Generated by immunoSEQ multiplex PCR, the TCRdb table keeps only in-frame clones and is missing some. The top ten hold approximately 19% of the sample, which has roughly 140,000 clones, 40% to 60% seen once. Germline loops: CDR1 MNHEY, CDR2 SVGAGI. The ends lost 4 bases at V and 0 bases at J; junction bases unmatched: 7. CDR3 size: 16 residues. Details on this clone: Its antigen is unidentified.

The receptor comes from a human donor with alopecia areata. The input for sequencing was CD8+ T cells sorted from blood, taken at week 0. The J gene is TRBJ2-3, the V gene TRBV6-5; TRBD2 aligns across 7 bases. The DNA for the CDR3 is TGTGCCAGCAGTTTTACCCTAGCGGATAGCACAGATACGCAGTATTTT. Translation gives CASSFTLADSTDTQYF.